This T cell receptor (beta chain) stems from a study of T-cell reconstitution after alpha-beta-depleted transplantation in children. Notes on the study in general: Diversity of TCRbeta at day 60 was high in some patients, arising from surviving recipient T cells and thymic progenitors. Newly produced T cells mostly accounted for T-cell counts and diversity one year post-transplant. Reportedly, roughly two months post-transplant, alpha-beta T cells arose from several hundred expanded graft clones.

As it was prepared, the TCRbeta library received unique molecular identifiers. TCRdb itself ran the PCR reads through MiXCR, one entry per CDR3 protein. In the table there are about 200,000 distinct CDR3 sequences, approximately 7% of which are singletons. This CDR3 has 13 residues. Germline loops: CDR1 MDHEN, CDR2 SYDVKM. V was cut by 1 base and J by 9 bases, with 10 bases left in between. Concerning this clonotype itself: As yet, its antigen is unknown.

The chain has TRBV28 and TRBJ2-1; D might be TRBD1 or TRBD2, each matching 5 bases. This material consisted of PBMCs, taken before TCRalphabeta/CD19-depleted stem cell transplant. The sequence derives from a boy between 2 and 10 years old with acute lymphoblastic leukemia, due to receive a stem cell transplant. Written as DNA, the CDR3 is TGTGCCAGCAGTTTATACCGGGACCTTGAGCAGTTCTTC. This sequence encodes CASSLYRDLEQFF.